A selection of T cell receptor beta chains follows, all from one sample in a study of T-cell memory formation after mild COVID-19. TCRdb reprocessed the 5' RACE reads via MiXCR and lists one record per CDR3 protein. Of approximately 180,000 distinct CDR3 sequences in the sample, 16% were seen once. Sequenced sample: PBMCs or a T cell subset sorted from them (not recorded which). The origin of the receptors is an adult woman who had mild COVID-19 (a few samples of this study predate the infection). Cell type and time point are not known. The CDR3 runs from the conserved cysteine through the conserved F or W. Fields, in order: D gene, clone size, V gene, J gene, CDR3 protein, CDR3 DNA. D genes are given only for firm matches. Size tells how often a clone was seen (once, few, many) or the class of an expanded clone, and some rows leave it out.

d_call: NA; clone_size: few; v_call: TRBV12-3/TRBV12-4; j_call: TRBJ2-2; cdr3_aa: CASTHLALGAGELFF; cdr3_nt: TGTGCCAGCACCCATCTAGCCCTCGGGGCCGGGGAGCTGTTTTTT
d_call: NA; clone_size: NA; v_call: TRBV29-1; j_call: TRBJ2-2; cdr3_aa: CSVADTGELFF; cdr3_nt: TGCAGCGTTGCCGACACCGGGGAGCTGTTTTTT
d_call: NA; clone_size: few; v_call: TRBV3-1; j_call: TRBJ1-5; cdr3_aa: CASSPDTNQPQHF; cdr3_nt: TGTGCCAGCAGCCCGGATACCAATCAGCCCCAGCATTTT
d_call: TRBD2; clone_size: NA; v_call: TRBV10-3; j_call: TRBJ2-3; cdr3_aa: CAIKASGSTDTQYF; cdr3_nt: TGTGCCATCAAAGCTAGCGGGAGCACAGATACGCAGTATTTT
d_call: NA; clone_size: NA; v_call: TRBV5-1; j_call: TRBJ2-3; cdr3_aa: CASSRGSSTDTQYF; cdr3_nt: TGCGCCAGCAGCCGAGGGAGTAGCACAGATACGCAGTATTTT
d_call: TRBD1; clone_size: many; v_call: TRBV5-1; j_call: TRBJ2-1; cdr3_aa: CASSLGQGPHNEQFF; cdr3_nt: TGCGCCAGCAGCTTGGGACAGGGGCCCCACAATGAGCAGTTCTTC
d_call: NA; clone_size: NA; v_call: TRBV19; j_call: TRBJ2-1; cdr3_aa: CASSTQIGEQFF; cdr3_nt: TGTGCCAGTAGTACTCAGATCGGGGAGCAGTTCTTC
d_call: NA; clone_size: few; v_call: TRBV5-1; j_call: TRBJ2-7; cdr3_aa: CASSFDSGAYEQYF; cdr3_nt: TGCGCCAGCAGCTTCGACAGTGGAGCTTACGAGCAGTACTTC
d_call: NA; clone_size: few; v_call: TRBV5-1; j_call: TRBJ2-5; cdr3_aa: CASSLGPRTGGMETQYF; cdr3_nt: TGCGCCAGCAGCTTGGGGCCTCGGACTGGGGGGATGGAGACCCAGTACTTC
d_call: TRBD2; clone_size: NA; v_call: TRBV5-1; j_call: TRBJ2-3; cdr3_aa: CASSRGDTDTQYF; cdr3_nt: TGCGCCAGCTCGCGGGGGGACACAGATACGCAGTATTTT
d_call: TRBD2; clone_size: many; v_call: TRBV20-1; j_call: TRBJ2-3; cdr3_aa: CSATGTSGSTDTQYF; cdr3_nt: TGCAGTGCTACCGGGACTAGCGGCAGCACAGATACGCAGTATTTT
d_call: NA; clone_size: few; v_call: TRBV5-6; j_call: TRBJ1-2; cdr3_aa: CASSYRRPSGYTF; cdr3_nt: TGTGCCAGCAGCTACCGCCGGCCCTCTGGCTACACCTTC